The 25 T cell receptor beta chains below come from one sample, sequenced in a study of blood T cell repertoires in COVID-19 (dated by TCRdb to about 2020). Library generation was performed with the immunoSEQ multiplex PCR assay. This is the immuneACCESS table as TCRdb keeps it, with only in-frame sequences that have V and J called. A part of the clones is gone; compared with another copy, unresolved V genes explain less than half, and the rest is unexplained. For this sample there are more than 75,000 clones; just over 85% appear just once. Jointly, the top ten make up approximately 8.7% of the sample. Sequenced: peripheral blood. These receptors all stem from a woman in her 70s with acute or convalescent COVID-19.

The chain is built from TRBV7-2 and TRBJ2-7; TRBD1 agrees at 9 bases. CDR1 SGHTA and CDR2 FQGNSA come from the germline V gene. This CDR3 spans 14 amino acids. Trimming at V came to 5 bases and at J to 3 bases, leaving 5 bases not matched to a gene. The CDR3 region is CASSAQGAVYEQYF. In nucleotides, the CDR3 is TGTGCCAGCAGCGCACAGGGGGCGGTCTACGAGCAGTACTTC.

The rearrangement links TRBV27 to TRBJ2-1; TRBD2 is a possible D gene (5 bases). Trimming cost V 8 bases and J 0 bases, with 14 bases left between them. The CDR3 is made up of 15 amino acids. CDR1 and CDR2 (germline): MNHEY, SMNVEV (reference sequence). The CDR3 DNA is TGTGCCAGCGCTCGGACTGTGGACTCCTACAATGAGCAGTTCTTC. Translating gives CASARTVDSYNEQFF.

The CDR3 DNA follows: TGTGCCAGCAGGCTAAGTTTTTGGCGGGAGCGACTGTACCAAGAGACCCAGTACTTC. Translated: CASRLSFWRERLYQETQYF. This chain joins TRBV7-8 and TRBJ2-5; 7 bases are shared with TRBD2. Germline CDR1 is SGHVS and CDR2 is FQNEAQ. This CDR3 comprises 19 residues. V trimming: 6 bases; J trimming: 0 bases; junction bases outside the gene matches: 19.

DNA of the CDR3: TGCGCCAGCAGGCTAGACAGGGAACAAGAGACCCAGTACTTC. Encoded protein: CASRLDREQETQYF. The rearrangement uses TRBV4-1 and TRBJ2-5; TRBD1 matches 7 bases. After removal of 6 bases from V and 2 bases from J, the junction contained 6 bases not matched to a gene. CDR1 is MGHRA, CDR2 YSYEKL, per germline. There are 14 residues in the CDR3.

The chain carries TRBV11-3 and TRBJ2-2; D is undetermined. Germline CDR1 and CDR2: SGHNT and YENEEA. The CDR3 spans 16 residues. V dropped 1 base and J dropped 4 bases, with 13 bases sitting between them. The CDR3 nucleotides read TGTGCCAGCAGCTTAGGTTGGTTGACACGCACCGGGGAGCTGTTTTTT. It specifies CASSLGWLTRTGELFF.

The rearrangement links TRBV15 to TRBJ2-3; TRBD2 matches 13 bases. Germline values: CDR1 LNHNV, CDR2 YYDKDF (reference sequence). V dropped 4 bases and J dropped 3; count of bases not matched to a gene: 13. The CDR3 loop spans 19 amino acids. Here the CDR3 reads CATSTGLRLAGGRTDTQYF. The CDR3 coding sequence is TGTGCCACCAGCACCGGGTTAAGACTAGCGGGGGGTAGGACAGATACGCAGTATTTT.

The chain joins TRBV5-1 to TRBJ1-1; no clear D gene. The CDR3 extends over 13 amino acids. CDR1 is SGHRS, CDR2 YFSETQ, per germline. V lost 4 bases, J lost 1 base, and 8 bases lay in between. The chain's CDR3 is CASSLRQNTEAFF. CDR3 bases: TGCGCCAGCAGCCTTCGACAGAACACTGAAGCTTTCTTT.

This chain connects TRBV28 to TRBJ2-1; maybe TRBD1 (6 bases). CDR1 and CDR2 (germline): MDHEN, SYDVKM. The CDR3 has 15 amino acids. Trimming stripped 2 bases from V and 5 bases from J, with 13 bases between. CDR3 loop: CASSLTGLGDNEQFF. As DNA, the CDR3 is TGTGCCAGCAGTTTAACAGGGCTCGGCGACAATGAGCAGTTCTTC.

The rearrangement joins TRBV5-4 to TRBJ1-1; 9 bases match TRBD1. The CDR3 covers 15 residues. Trimming removed 2 bases from V and 1 base from J; junction bases left unmatched: 3. Germline CDR1 SGHNT, CDR2 YYREEE (reference sequence). DNA of the CDR3: TGTGCCAGCAGCTTACAGGGGGCGCGGAACACTGAAGCTTTCTTT. This codes for CASSLQGARNTEAFF.

The chain combines TRBV9 with TRBJ2-2, with D possibly TRBD1 on 5 matching bases. The germline CDR1 and CDR2 sequences are SGDLS and YYNGEE. Deletions cut 4 bases from V and 7 bases from J, with 11 bases between. The CDR3 spans 13 residues. The DNA of the CDR3 is TGTGCCAGCAGCCTGGCAGGGAACGGGGAGCTGTTTTTT. It translates to CASSLAGNGELFF.

The chain combines TRBV7-3 with TRBJ2-7, with 7 bases aligning to TRBD1. V lost 4 bases to trimming and J lost 0 bases; unmatched junction nucleotides: 9. Germline V CDR1 and CDR2: SGHTA, FQGTGA. This CDR3 spans 16 amino acids. The CDR3 is CASSSIGTAASYEQYF. The DNA for the CDR3 is TGTGCCAGCAGCTCCATCGGGACAGCCGCCTCCTACGAGCAGTACTTC.

The chain carries TRBV7-6 and TRBJ2-7, with 7 bases fitting TRBD2. CDR3 length: 15 amino acids. V lost 5 bases, J lost 2 bases, and 9 bases stayed unmatched. Germline assignment: CDR1 SGHVS and CDR2 FNYEAQ. The CDR3 loop is CASSKEAGRAYEQYF. CDR3 nucleotide sequence: TGTGCCAGCAGCAAAGAAGCGGGAAGGGCCTACGAGCAGTACTTC.

The chain combines TRBV18 with TRBJ2-7; D perhaps matches TRBD2 (5 bases). CDR1 KGHSH and CDR2 LQKENI come from the germline V gene. V was trimmed by 6 bases and J by 2 bases, leaving 26 bases between them. CDR3 size: 18 residues. This chain's CDR3 is CASSPNTRIWELTYEQYF. For the CDR3, the DNA is TGTGCCAGCTCGCCGAATACGAGAATATGGGAGCTTACCTACGAGCAGTACTTC.

This clone was counted only a few times. V gene TRBV4-1 combines with J gene TRBJ1-5, with unresolved D. The V and J ends lost 0 bases and 6 bases respectively, with 12 bases between them. Per germline, CDR1 MGHRA and CDR2 YSYEKL. The CDR3 is made up of 15 amino acids. CDR3 sequence reads: CASSQDQAPGQPQHF. The CDR3 coding sequence is TGCGCCAGCAGCCAAGATCAGGCGCCCGGTCAGCCCCAGCATTTT.

The chain carries TRBV5-4 and TRBJ2-5; D is possibly TRBD2 (5 bases). The V end was cut by 0 bases, the J end by 1 base, with 7 bases between. The CDR3 length is 14 residues. CDR1 and CDR2 from the germline V gene are SGHNT and YYREEE (reference sequence). CDR3 loop: CASSLVARQETQYF. In DNA form, the CDR3 reads TGTGCCAGCAGCTTGGTAGCGCGCCAAGAGACCCAGTACTTC.

The table lists this clone with a few counts. Because the CDR3's place on the DNA is in doubt, the DNA is left out and the CDR3 is given as listed by TCRdb. V gene TRBV6-5 combines with J gene TRBJ2-6; the D call in the table, TRBD2, was not verified against the DNA. The CDR3 spans 14 residues, counting both ends. Germline lookup yields CDR1 MNHEY and CDR2 SVGAGI. This CDR3 is CASKGTFGANVLTF.

The rearrangement uses TRBV11-2 and TRBJ2-7; 10 bases match TRBD1. Germline V gives CDR1 SGHAT, CDR2 FQNNGV. The CDR3 runs to 15 residues. Trimming removed 5 bases from V and 4 bases from J; junction bases left unmatched: 8. CDR3 residues: CASSPRQGAGYEQYF. The CDR3 DNA is TGTGCCAGCAGCCCAAGACAGGGGGCGGGATACGAGCAGTACTTC.

V and J are TRBV3-1 (or the pseudogene TRBV3-2) and TRBJ1-6, with D hard to call. Germline V gives CDR1 LGHDT, CDR2 YNNKEL (reference sequence). Trimming removed 2 bases from V and 9 bases from J, with 14 bases in between. This CDR3 comprises 15 residues. The CDR3 bases are TGTGCCAGCAGCCAACCTACACGGGTGGGTTCACCCCTCCACTTT. This sequence encodes CASSQPTRVGSPLHF.

This clone was counted only a few times. The chain recombines TRBV6-2 or TRBV6-3 with TRBJ1-1; 9 bases map to TRBD1. This CDR3 spans 17 amino acids. From germline, CDR1 is MNHEY and CDR2 SVGEGT. The trim removed 4 bases at V and 4 bases at J, leaving 13 bases unmatched. Written as DNA, the CDR3 is TGTGCCAGCAGTTCTCTGGACAGGGGCGTATACACCACTGAAGCTTTCTTT. It codes for CASSSLDRGVYTTEAFF.

This sequence joins TRBV5-5 and TRBJ1-3; 8 bases align to TRBD1. Germline values: CDR1 SGHKS, CDR2 YYEKEE (reference sequence). The trim removed 2 bases at V and 3 bases at J, leaving 4 bases unmatched. The CDR3 is 15 residues long. CDR3 DNA: TGTGCCAGCAGCTTTCAGGGGGCGAGTGGAAACACCATATATTTT. As protein: CASSFQGASGNTIYF. The full variable domain, rest sourced from reference TRBV5-5 and TRBJ1-3, is DAGVTQSPTHLIKTRGQQVTLRCSPISGHKSVSWYQQVLGQGPQFIFQYYEKEERGRGNFPDRFSARQFPNYSSELNVNALLLGDSALYLCASSFQGASGNTIYFGEGSWLTVV.

The rearrangement links TRBV6-5 to TRBJ2-7; a weak D match, TRBD1 (7 bases). Germline loops: CDR1 MNHEY, CDR2 SVGAGI. Trimming cost V 8 bases and J 5 bases, with 19 bases left between them. This CDR3 region has 14 residues. CDR3 region: CASRKQGRNDEQYF. CDR3 DNA: TGTGCCAGCCGGAAACAGGGGAGGAACGACGAGCAGTACTTC.

The chain recombines TRBV28 with TRBJ2-6; D ambiguous. The length of the CDR3 is 20 residues. Germline V gene sequence: CDR1 MDHEN, CDR2 SYDVKM. With 7 bases removed from V and 2 bases from J, the gap between germline ends came to 27 bases. DNA for the CDR3: TGTGCCAGCACTCATTCCGGCCTGACACGAACCGGCACTGGGGCCAACGTCCTGACTTTC. Its protein is CASTHSGLTRTGTGANVLTF.

The chain couples TRBV30 to TRBJ1-5; 8 nucleotides agree with TRBD1. The length of the CDR3 is 15 residues. Germline CDR1 is GTSNPN and CDR2 is SVGIG (reference sequence). Trimming removed 7 bases from V and 4 bases from J; junction bases left unmatched: 12. CDR3 sequence (DNA): TGTGCCTCCAACCTGACAGGGGTTGGGAATCAGCCCCAGCATTTT. Protein product: CASNLTGVGNQPQHF.

CDR3 nucleotide sequence: TGTGCCAGCAGCCCGAGGACGGGAGGTGAAGCTTTCTTT. It codes for CASSPRTGGEAFF. V and J are TRBV9 and TRBJ1-1; D not resolved. The CDR3 is made up of 13 amino acids. Trimming pared 4 bases from V and 7 bases from J, leaving 14 bases between. Germline-derived CDR1 and CDR2 are SGDLS and YYNGEE. Using reference TRBV9 and TRBJ1-1 for the parts outside the CDR3, the full variable domain is DSGVTQTPKHLITATGQRVTLRCSPRSGDLSVYWYQQSLDQGLQFLIQYYNGEERAKGNILERFSAQQFPDLHSELNLSSLELGDSALYFCASSPRTGGEAFFGQGTRLTVV.

This clone occurred a few times. V and J are TRBV6-5 and TRBJ2-5, with 9 bases lining up with TRBD1. V lost 4 bases to trimming and J lost 4 bases; unmatched junction nucleotides: 7. Looked up from germline, CDR1 is MNHEY and CDR2 is SVGAGI. The CDR3 sequence is 15 residues long. Written as DNA, the CDR3 is TGTGCCAGCAGTTTGGGACAGGGAGGGAGAGAGACCCAGTACTTC. It translates to CASSLGQGGRETQYF.